These 26 T cell receptor beta chains were all obtained from the same sample, sequenced in a study of CD8 T cells in ankylosing spondylitis. From the 5' RACE reads, TCRdb called clonotypes with MiXCR, one entry per CDR3 protein. The sample has under 300,000 distinct CDR3 sequences; about 10% are singletons. The sequenced sample was blood, either unsorted or a sorted T cell fraction (not recorded which). These receptors all stem from a male donor with ankylosing spondylitis or in good health (not recorded which).

This clonotype was observed many times. The chain employs TRBV9 and TRBJ2-2; 7 bases align to TRBD1. This CDR3 has 16 residues. Germline assignment: CDR1 SGDLS and CDR2 YYNGEE. V was clipped by 4 bases and J by 5 bases; unmatched bases: 11. The CDR3 nucleotides are TGTGCCAGCAGCCCGAAGACAGGGTTAGGAACCGGGGAGCTGTTTTTT. Protein: CASSPKTGLGTGELFF.

The V gene is TRBV20-1, the J gene TRBJ2-3, with D perhaps TRBD2 (6 bases). Germline-derived CDR1 and CDR2 are DFQATT and SNEGSKA (reference sequence). The CDR3 runs 15 residues. V lost 6 bases and J 2 bases, leaving 18 bases between the germline ends. The CDR3 spells CSAPSLAGITDTQYF. CDR3 nucleotide sequence: TGCAGTGCCCCATCCCTCGCGGGGATCACAGATACGCAGTATTTT.

This clonotype was seen only a few times. V gene TRBV20-1 combines with J gene TRBJ1-6; perhaps TRBD1 as D (5 bases). CDR1 is DFQATT and CDR2 is SNEGSKA in the germline V gene (reference sequence). CDR3 size: 14 residues. V gave up 5 bases and J gave up 8 bases, with 16 bases separating them. CDR3 sequence reads: CSAVGVGGYSPLHF. The DNA for the CDR3 is TGCAGTGCTGTAGGGGTGGGTGGTTATTCACCCCTCCACTTT.

This clonotype was found a few times. The chain employs TRBV7-2 and TRBJ2-5, with D perhaps TRBD1 (6 bases). Germline CDR1 reads SGHTA; CDR2 reads FQGNSA. Trimming removed 6 bases at V and 4 bases at J, with 9 bases between. The CDR3 extends over 12 amino acids. This CDR3 is CASRPGVETQYF. CDR3 in DNA: TGTGCCAGCAGACCAGGGGTAGAGACCCAGTACTTC.

This clonotype was recorded only once. This may arise from a read error, as a much more abundant clone is one base away. The chain carries TRBV12-3 or TRBV12-4 and TRBJ2-2, with 8 nucleotides matching TRBD2. CDR3 length: 15 residues. The CDR3 DNA reads TGTGCCAGCAGGGATAGCGGGACGAACACCGGGGAGCTGCTTTTT. Translating gives CASRDSGTNTGELLF.

This clonotype was seen repeatedly, ten times or more. The rearrangement uses TRBV9 and TRBJ1-5; perhaps TRBD1 as D (6 bases). There are 14 residues in the CDR3. V lost 4 bases and J 3 bases, leaving 11 bases between the germline ends. Germline loops: CDR1 SGDLS, CDR2 YYNGEE. CDR3 DNA sequence: TGTGCCAGCAGCACACAGGGTTCCAATCAGCCCCAGCATTTT. It yields the protein CASSTQGSNQPQHF.

In this sample, this clonotype turned up a few times. Possible read error: a much larger clone is one base away. The chain joins TRBV20-1 to TRBJ1-3; the D is unclear. Germline V gene data show CDR1 as DFQATT and CDR2 as SNEGSKA (reference sequence). The CDR3 has 11 amino acids. The CDR3 is CSAIEANTVYF. CDR3 DNA: TGCAGTGCTATAGAGGCGAACACCGTATATTTT.

This chain joins TRBV30 and TRBJ2-3; D unresolved. The length of the CDR3 is 11 residues. The germline V and J ends were trimmed by 1 base and 4 bases, with 3 bases remaining between them. CDR1 and CDR2 from the germline V gene are GTSNPN and SVGIG (reference sequence). The CDR3 sequence is CAWSEADTQYF. Written as DNA, the CDR3 is TGTGCCTGGAGTGAGGCAGATACGCAGTATTTT.

The table lists this clonotype with many counts. This chain connects TRBV4-2 to TRBJ2-7; D is perhaps TRBD2 (5 bases). V lost 3 bases and J lost 3, with 15 bases in between. The CDR3 is 15 residues long. Germline V gives CDR1 LGHNA, CDR2 YNFKEQ. DNA of the CDR3: TGTGCCAGCAGCCAGGACTCCCCGGTATTCTACGAGCAGTACTTC. Translating it yields CASSQDSPVFYEQYF.

About this clonotype: A read error may be the cause here, since a much bigger clone is one base away. This chain uses TRBV4-1 with TRBJ1-3, with D perhaps TRBD1 (5 bases). CDR1 and CDR2 from the germline V gene are MGHRA and YSYEKL. CDR3 length: 13 residues. This CDR3 is CTSSQDSGNTIYF. CDR3 coding DNA: TGCACCAGCAGCCAAGACAGTGGAAACACCATATATTTT.

This clonotype was detected ten times or more. The V call is TRBV7-8, the J call TRBJ2-3; D ambiguous. Germline V CDR1 and CDR2: SGHVS, FQNEAQ. V was trimmed by 5 bases and J by 0 bases, leaving 12 bases between them. This CDR3 contains 15 residues. The CDR3 here is CASSHQWGSTDTQYF. Here the CDR3 DNA reads TGTGCCAGCAGCCACCAGTGGGGAAGCACAGATACGCAGTATTTT.

Concerning this clonotype: A clone one base away is much larger, so this may be a read error. V gene TRBV30 combines with J gene TRBJ2-6; D is unclear. Germline values: CDR1 GTSNPN, CDR2 SVGIG (reference sequence). The CDR3 is made up of 13 amino acids. The CDR3 DNA follows: TGTGCCAGGAGTGGGTCTGGGGCCAACGTCCTGACTTTC. Encoded protein: CARSGSGANVLTF.

This clonotype was picked up many times. V usage is TRBV6-1 and J usage is TRBJ2-7; no firm D call. CDR1 is MNHNS, CDR2 SASEGT, per germline. CDR3 size: 12 residues. Trimming cost V 2 bases and J 7 bases, with 9 bases left between them. In nucleotides, the CDR3 is TGTGCCAGCAGTGAACCCCGGGTGGAGCAGTACTTC. Residues: CASSEPRVEQYF.

This clonotype was counted at least ten times. The chain links TRBV20-1 to TRBJ1-1; D gene ambiguous. This CDR3 spans 14 amino acids. Germline V gene data show CDR1 as DFQATT and CDR2 as SNEGSKA (reference sequence). Trimming removed 3 bases from V and 1 base from J, with 12 bases in between. Here the CDR3 reads CSASLDNANTEAFF. The CDR3, as DNA: TGCAGTGCTAGTCTCGACAATGCGAACACTGAAGCTTTCTTT.

This clonotype was observed many times. The chain couples TRBV5-1 to TRBJ2-7, with 9 bases fitting TRBD1. The CDR3 is 16 amino acids. V dropped 0 bases and J dropped 4; count of bases not matched to a gene: 8. Germline V gene lookup returns CDR1 SGHRS and CDR2 YFSETQ. For the CDR3, the DNA is TGCGCCAGCAGCTTGGGGGCACCGGGACAGGGATACGAGCAGTACTTC. This gives the protein CASSLGAPGQGYEQYF.

This clonotype came up many times. The chain has TRBV6-5 and TRBJ2-3, with a possible D match to TRBD2 (5 bases). CDR3 length: 15 amino acids. Trimming took 3 bases from V and 0 from J, leaving 10 bases between them. Per germline, CDR1 MNHEY and CDR2 SVGAGI. CDR3 sequence reads: CASSYTSGSTDTQYF. In nucleotides, the CDR3 is TGTGCCAGCAGTTATACCTCGGGGAGCACAGATACGCAGTATTTT.

This clonotype was recorded many times. The rearrangement uses TRBV18 and TRBJ2-7; a weak D match, TRBD1 (5 bases). Trimming shortened V by 5 bases and J by 5 bases, and 22 bases separated the two germline ends. The CDR3 contains 16 residues. CDR1 and CDR2 (germline): KGHSH, LQKENI. DNA for the CDR3: TGTGCCAGCTCATACCCAACAGGTTCTCGATCGAACGAGCAGTACTTC. Translated, it gives CASSYPTGSRSNEQYF.

The chain couples TRBV6-1 to TRBJ2-7; no clear D gene. V lost 4 bases to trimming and J lost 3 bases, with 10 bases between them. The length of the CDR3 is 13 residues. The germline V gene has CDR1 MNHNS and CDR2 SASEGT. Written as DNA, the CDR3 is TGTGCCAGCAGTGTCTCGTTCGGCTACGAGCAGTACTTC. The encoded protein is CASSVSFGYEQYF.

This clonotype appeared many times. The chain couples TRBV29-1 to TRBJ2-3; a possible D gene is TRBD2 (5 bases). The germline V gene encodes CDR1 SQVTM and CDR2 ANQGSEA. The CDR3 is made up of 13 amino acids. The V end lost 0 bases, the J end lost 14 bases, and 18 bases lay between the germline ends. This CDR3 reads CSVEDQWPPSTYF. DNA of the CDR3: TGCAGCGTTGAAGATCAATGGCCTCCTAGCACGTATTTT.

This clonotype was seen ten or more times. The CDR3 DNA reads as TGTGCCAGCAGCTTCAGGGCTAGCGGGGGAACAGATACGCAGTATTTT. It specifies CASSFRASGGTDTQYF. The rearrangement uses TRBV13 and TRBJ2-3; TRBD2 matches 10 bases. The CDR3 is 16 amino acids. Germline loops: CDR1 PRHDT, CDR2 FYEKMQ (reference sequence). J was trimmed by 3 bases and V by 3 bases; bases with no gene match: 6.

This clonotype came up a few times. The chain is built from TRBV30 and TRBJ2-2; D unresolved. The CDR3 sequence is 14 residues long. The germline V and J ends were trimmed by 1 base and 5 bases, with 11 bases remaining between them. The germline V gene has CDR1 GTSNPN and CDR2 SVGIG (reference sequence). The CDR3 reads CAWSGLLGTGELFF. CDR3 bases: TGTGCCTGGAGTGGCCTGTTGGGAACCGGGGAGCTGTTTTTT.

This clonotype has ten or more counts. The V call is TRBV20-1, the J call TRBJ2-3; D is unresolved. The CDR3 has 15 amino acids. With 3 bases removed from V and 7 bases from J, the gap between germline ends came to 20 bases. The germline CDR1 and CDR2 sequences are DFQATT and SNEGSKA (reference sequence). This chain's CDR3 is CSARPRRADSNTQYF. The CDR3 DNA reads TGCAGTGCTAGGCCCCGACGGGCCGATTCGAATACGCAGTATTTT.

A few counts support this clonotype. The V call is TRBV20-1, the J call TRBJ2-7; 7 bases agree with TRBD2. Germline CDR1 DFQATT, CDR2 SNEGSKA (reference sequence). With V trimmed by 3 bases and J by 4 bases, 9 bases remained unmatched. CDR3 length: 14 residues. CDR3 coding DNA: TGCAGTGCTAGGCCCCCACTAGCGACGTACGAGCAGTACTTC. Its translation: CSARPPLATYEQYF.

This clonotype showed up just a few times. The chain recombines TRBV25-1 with TRBJ1-2; 7 bases map to TRBD1. CDR1 and CDR2 from the germline V gene are MGHDK and SYGVNS. This CDR3 spans 14 amino acids. V shed 5 bases, J shed 4 bases, and the junction held 7 bases outside the gene matches. The CDR3, as DNA: TGTGCCAGCAGTTCTACTGGACAGGCCTATGGCTACACCTTC. It encodes CASSSTGQAYGYTF.

The sample holds many counts of this clonotype. This rearrangement joins TRBV20-1 to TRBJ2-1; 8 bases line up with TRBD2. Germline CDR1 DFQATT, CDR2 SNEGSKA (reference sequence). The CDR3 sequence is 12 residues long. Trimming at V came to 5 bases and at J to 7 bases, leaving 4 bases not matched to a gene. The CDR3 protein is CSAGGLGNEQFF. CDR3 bases: TGCAGTGCTGGGGGACTAGGGAATGAGCAGTTCTTC.

The V and J genes are TRBV24-1 and TRBJ2-7, with 7 bases fitting TRBD1. Unmatched junction bases numbered 9, after V lost 9 bases and J lost 2 bases. Germline values: CDR1 KGHDR, CDR2 SFDVKD. The length of the CDR3 is 14 residues. The CDR3 loop is CATEIRGLTYEQYF. The CDR3 DNA follows: TGTGCCACCGAGATTAGGGGGCTGACCTACGAGCAGTACTTC.